Sequencing of this T cell receptor beta chain was carried out in a study of blood T cell repertoires in COVID-19. As handled by the study authors: Estimation of nucleated cell counts was performed using reference gene primer amplification. Some clones are missing from TCRdb's copy, which holds only in-frame ones; the method was immunoSEQ multiplex PCR. That table gives V, J and clone size, and the DNA gave D and trimming. The sample lists some 50,000 clones; 86% were seen once. CDR1 and CDR2 (germline): SGHRS, YFSETQ. The CDR3 has 16 residues. V was trimmed by 3 bases and J by 4 bases, leaving 16 bases between them.

The sample was peripheral blood. The receptor comes from a human donor in a cohort sampled during active COVID-19. V usage is TRBV5-1 and J usage is TRBJ1-4; possible D gene TRBD1, 5 bases. CDR3 protein: CASSSAGTDFNEKLFF. The CDR3 region has the DNA TGCGCCAGCAGCTCAGCCGGGACTGACTTTAATGAAAAACTGTTTTTT.